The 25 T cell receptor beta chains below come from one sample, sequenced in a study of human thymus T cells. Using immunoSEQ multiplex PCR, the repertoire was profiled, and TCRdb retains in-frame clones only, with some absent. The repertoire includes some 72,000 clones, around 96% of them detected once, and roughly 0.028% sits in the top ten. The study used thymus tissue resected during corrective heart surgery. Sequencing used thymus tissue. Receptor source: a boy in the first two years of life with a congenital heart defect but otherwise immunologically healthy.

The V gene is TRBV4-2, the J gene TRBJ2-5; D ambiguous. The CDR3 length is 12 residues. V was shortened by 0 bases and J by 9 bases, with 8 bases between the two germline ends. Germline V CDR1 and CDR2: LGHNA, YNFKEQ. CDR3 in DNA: TGTGCCAGCAGCCAAGATGTGGGCCCCCAGTACTTC. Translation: CASSQDVGPQYF.

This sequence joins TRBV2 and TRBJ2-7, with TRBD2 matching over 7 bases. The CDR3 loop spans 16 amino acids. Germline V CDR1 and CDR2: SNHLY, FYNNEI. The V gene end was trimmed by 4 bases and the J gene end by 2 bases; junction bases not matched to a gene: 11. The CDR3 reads CASSGLKRGRPYEQYF. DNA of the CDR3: TGTGCCAGCAGTGGACTAAAGCGGGGACGGCCCTACGAGCAGTACTTC.

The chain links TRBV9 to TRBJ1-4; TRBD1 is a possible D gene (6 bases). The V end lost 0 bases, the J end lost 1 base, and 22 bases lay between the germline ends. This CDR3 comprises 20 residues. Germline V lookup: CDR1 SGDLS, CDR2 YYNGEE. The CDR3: CASSVVTGRSQGGTNEKLFF. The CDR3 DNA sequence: TGTGCCAGCAGCGTAGTAACAGGGAGGAGCCAAGGAGGAACTAATGAAAAACTGTTTTTT.

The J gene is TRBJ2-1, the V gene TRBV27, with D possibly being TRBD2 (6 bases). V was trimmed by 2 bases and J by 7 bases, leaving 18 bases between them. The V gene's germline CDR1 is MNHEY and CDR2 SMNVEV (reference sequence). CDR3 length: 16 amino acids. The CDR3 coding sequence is TGTGCCAGCAGTTTAACCCCCGGACTACCTTGGAATGAGCAGTTCTTC. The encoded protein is CASSLTPGLPWNEQFF.

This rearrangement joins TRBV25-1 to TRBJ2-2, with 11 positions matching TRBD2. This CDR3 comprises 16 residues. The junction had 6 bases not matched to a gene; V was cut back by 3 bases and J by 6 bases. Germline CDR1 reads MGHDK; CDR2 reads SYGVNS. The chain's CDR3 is CASSEGSGRAAGELFF. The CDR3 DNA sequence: TGTGCCAGCAGTGAGGGTAGCGGGAGGGCCGCCGGGGAGCTGTTTTTT.

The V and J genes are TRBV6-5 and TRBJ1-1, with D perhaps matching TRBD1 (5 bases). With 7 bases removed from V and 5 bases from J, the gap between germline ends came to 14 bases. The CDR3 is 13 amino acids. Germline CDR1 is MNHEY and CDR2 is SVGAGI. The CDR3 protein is CASKGEGETEAFF. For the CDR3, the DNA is TGTGCCAGCAAGGGCGAAGGGGAGACTGAAGCTTTCTTT.

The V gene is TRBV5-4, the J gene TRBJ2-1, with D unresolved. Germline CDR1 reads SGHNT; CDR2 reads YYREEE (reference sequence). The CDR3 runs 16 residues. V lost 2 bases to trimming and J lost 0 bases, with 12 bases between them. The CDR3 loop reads CASSFAPLSSYNEQFF. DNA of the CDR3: TGTGCCAGCAGCTTTGCCCCCCTTAGCTCCTACAATGAGCAGTTCTTC.

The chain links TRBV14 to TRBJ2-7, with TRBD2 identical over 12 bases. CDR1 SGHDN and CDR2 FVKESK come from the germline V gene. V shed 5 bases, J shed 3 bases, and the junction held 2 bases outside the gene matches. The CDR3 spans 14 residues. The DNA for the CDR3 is TGTGCCAGCAGCTCTAGCGGGGGGGTCTACGAGCAGTACTTC. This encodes CASSSSGGVYEQYF.

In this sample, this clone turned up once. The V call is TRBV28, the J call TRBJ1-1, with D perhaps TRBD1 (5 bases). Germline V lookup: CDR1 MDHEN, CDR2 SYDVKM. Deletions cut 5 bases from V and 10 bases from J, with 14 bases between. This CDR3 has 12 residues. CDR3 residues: CASSPGPEGAFF. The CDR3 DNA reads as TGTGCCAGCAGTCCAGGGCCCGAAGGAGCTTTCTTT.

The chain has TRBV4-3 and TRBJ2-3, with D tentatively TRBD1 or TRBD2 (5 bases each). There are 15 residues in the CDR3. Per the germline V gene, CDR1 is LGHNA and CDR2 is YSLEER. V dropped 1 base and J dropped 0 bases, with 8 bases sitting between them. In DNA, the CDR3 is TGCGCCAGCAGCCAAGGGTGGGGGAGCACAGATACGCAGTATTTT. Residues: CASSQGWGSTDTQYF.

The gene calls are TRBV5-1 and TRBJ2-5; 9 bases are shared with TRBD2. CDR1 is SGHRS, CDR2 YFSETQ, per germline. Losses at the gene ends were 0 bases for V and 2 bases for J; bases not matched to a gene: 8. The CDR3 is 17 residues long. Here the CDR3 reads CASSLAWGLAGQETQYF. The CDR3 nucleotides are TGCGCCAGCAGCTTGGCTTGGGGGCTAGCGGGGCAAGAGACCCAGTACTTC.

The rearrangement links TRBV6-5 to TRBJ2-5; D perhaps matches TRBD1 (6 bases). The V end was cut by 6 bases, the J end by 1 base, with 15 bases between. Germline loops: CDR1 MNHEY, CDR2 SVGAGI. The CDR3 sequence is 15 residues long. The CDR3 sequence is CASSLDSPFQETQYF. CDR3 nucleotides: TGTGCCAGCAGCCTGGACAGTCCCTTCCAAGAGACCCAGTACTTC.

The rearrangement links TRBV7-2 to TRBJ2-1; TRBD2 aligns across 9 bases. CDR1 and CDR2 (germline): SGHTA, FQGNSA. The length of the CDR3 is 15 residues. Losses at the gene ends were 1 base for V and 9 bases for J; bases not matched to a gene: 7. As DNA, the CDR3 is TGTGCCAGCAGCTTAGGTAGCGGGAGAACGAGTGAGCAGTTCTTC. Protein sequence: CASSLGSGRTSEQFF.

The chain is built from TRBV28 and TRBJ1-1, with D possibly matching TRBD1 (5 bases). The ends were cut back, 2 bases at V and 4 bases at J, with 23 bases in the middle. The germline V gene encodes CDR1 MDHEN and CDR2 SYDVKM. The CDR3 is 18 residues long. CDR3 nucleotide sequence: TGTGCCAGCAGTTTAGGTCTGGACACCACCTGGAGTGTCACTGAAGCTTTCTTT. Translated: CASSLGLDTTWSVTEAFF.

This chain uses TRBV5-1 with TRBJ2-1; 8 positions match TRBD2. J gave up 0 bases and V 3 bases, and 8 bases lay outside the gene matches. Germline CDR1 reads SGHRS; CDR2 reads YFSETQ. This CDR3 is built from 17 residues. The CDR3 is CASSYKSGSTSYNEQFF. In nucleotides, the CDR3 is TGCGCCAGCAGCTATAAGAGCGGGAGCACCTCCTACAATGAGCAGTTCTTC.

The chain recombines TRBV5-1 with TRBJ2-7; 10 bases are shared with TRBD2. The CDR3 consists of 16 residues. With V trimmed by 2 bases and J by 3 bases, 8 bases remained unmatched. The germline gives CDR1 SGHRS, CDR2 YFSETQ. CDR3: CASSLGTSAHHYEQYF. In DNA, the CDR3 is TGCGCCAGCAGCTTAGGGACTAGCGCCCATCACTACGAGCAGTACTTC.

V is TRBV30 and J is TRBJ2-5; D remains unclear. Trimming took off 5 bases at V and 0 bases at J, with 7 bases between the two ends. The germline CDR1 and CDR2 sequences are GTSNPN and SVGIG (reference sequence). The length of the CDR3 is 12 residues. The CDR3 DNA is TGTGCCTGGGTGGTGCACCAAGAGACCCAGTACTTC. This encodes CAWVVHQETQYF.

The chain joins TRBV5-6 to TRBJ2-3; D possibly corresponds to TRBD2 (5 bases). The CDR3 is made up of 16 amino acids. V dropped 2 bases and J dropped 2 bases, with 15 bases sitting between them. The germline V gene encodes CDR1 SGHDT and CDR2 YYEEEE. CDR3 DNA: TGTGCCAGCAGCTTCAGCGGTGCCCCGATCACAGATACGCAGTATTTT. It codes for CASSFSGAPITDTQYF.

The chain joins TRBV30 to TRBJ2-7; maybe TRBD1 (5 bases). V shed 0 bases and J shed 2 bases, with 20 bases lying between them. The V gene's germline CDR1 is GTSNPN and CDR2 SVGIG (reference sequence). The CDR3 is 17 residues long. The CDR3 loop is CAWSVLLSQGRTYEQYF. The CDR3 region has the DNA TGTGCCTGGAGTGTACTTTTGAGTCAGGGAAGGACCTACGAGCAGTACTTC.

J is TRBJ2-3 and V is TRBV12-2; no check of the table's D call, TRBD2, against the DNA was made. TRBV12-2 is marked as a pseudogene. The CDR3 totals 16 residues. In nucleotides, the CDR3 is TGTGCAAGTCGCTTAGCGGGACTAGCGGGAGTAGATACGCAGTATTTT. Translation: CASRLAGLAGVDTQYF.

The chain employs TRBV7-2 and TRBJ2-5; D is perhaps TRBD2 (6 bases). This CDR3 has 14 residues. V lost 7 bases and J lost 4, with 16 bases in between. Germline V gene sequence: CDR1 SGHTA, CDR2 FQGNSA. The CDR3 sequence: CASTSRVGGETQYF. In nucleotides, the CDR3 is TGTGCCAGCACCTCAAGGGTGGGAGGAGAGACCCAGTACTTC.

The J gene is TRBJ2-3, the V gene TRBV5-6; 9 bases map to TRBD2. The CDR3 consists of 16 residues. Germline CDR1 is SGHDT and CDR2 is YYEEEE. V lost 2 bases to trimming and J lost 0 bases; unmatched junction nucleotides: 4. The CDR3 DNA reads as TGTGCCAGCAGCTTCGTAGCGGGAGCTAGCACAGATACGCAGTATTTT. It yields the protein CASSFVAGASTDTQYF.

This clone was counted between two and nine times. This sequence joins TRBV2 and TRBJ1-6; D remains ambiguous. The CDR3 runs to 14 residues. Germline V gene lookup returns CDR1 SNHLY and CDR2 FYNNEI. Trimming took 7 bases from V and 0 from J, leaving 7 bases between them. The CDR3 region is CASKERSYNSPLHF. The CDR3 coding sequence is TGTGCCAGCAAGGAGCGCTCCTATAATTCACCCCTCCACTTT. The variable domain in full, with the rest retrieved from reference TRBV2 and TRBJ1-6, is EPEVTQTPSHQVTQMGQEVILRCVPISNHLYFYWYRQILGQKVEFLVSFYNNEISEKSEIFDDQFSVERPDGSNFTLKIRSTKLEDSAMYFCASKERSYNSPLHFGNGTRLTVT.

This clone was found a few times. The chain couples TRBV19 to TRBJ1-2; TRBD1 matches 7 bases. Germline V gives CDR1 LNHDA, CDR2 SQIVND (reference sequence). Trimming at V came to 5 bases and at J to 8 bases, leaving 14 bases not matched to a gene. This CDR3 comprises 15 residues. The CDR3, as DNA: TGTGCCAGTAGTCCGCTTGTGGGACAGTCGCGGGGCTACACCTTC. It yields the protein CASSPLVGQSRGYTF.

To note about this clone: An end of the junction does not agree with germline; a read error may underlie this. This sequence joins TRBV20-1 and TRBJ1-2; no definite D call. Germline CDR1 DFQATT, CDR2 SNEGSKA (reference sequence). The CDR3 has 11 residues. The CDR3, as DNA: TGCAGTGCTAGAGATCCCTTCGGGGTTTCCTTC. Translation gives CSARDPFGVSF.